This T cell receptor (beta chain) was identified in a study of T cells in Graves' hyperthyroidism and ophthalmopathy. This CDR3 has 14 amino acids. Per the germline V gene, CDR1 is SGHRS and CDR2 is YFSETQ. The ends were cut back, 3 bases at V and 5 bases at J, with 14 bases in the middle. Amplified regions were TCR beta CDR3 sequences from RNA transcripts. The HTBI primer set drove a first-round RT-PCR of the TCR CDR3. Via MiXCR, TCRdb re-called the multiplex PCR reads, giving one row per CDR3 protein. Of hundreds of thousands of distinct CDR3 sequences listed, around 40% are singletons. Study-level findings and limits: Most clonotypes expanded in thyroid above 0.001 were likewise present in blood.

As regards this clonotype: What it recognizes is unknown.

Those with hyperthyroidism were 18 to 65 years old, newly diagnosed, and ill for under 2 months. The chain couples TRBV5-1 to TRBJ2-5; D tentatively fits TRBD1 or TRBD2 (6 bases each). The sample consisted of blood. The TCR sequence derives from a woman in her 40s with Graves' hyperthyroidism. The CDR3 DNA sequence: TGCGCCAGCAGCTCCCTCGGGGGCAGGGAGACCCAGTACTTC. Residues: CASSSLGGRETQYF.